These 9 T cell receptor beta chains share one sample of origin, sequenced in a study of human T cells and chemical hapten exposure (dated by TCRdb to the early 2020s). This sample's time point label indicates: patch test 1, 2 weeks after DPC sensitization. The treatment or condition label, as the study defines it: therapeutic diphenylcyclopropenone sensitization with weekly scalp DPC. Libraries came from RACE. This sample was sequenced with a NextSeq 500. TCRdb reprocessing: public reads trimmed at Q25 with fastp, clones called with MiXCR, in-frame beta chains kept. Rows with a matching CDR3 protein are joined into one entry that keeps the most common DNA and genes. The sample has 180,000 or so distinct CDR3 sequences on record, about 22% of them singletons. The ten largest clones represent less than 7% of the sample. The specimen comprised whole blood, sampled in connection with sensitization to the hapten diphenylcyclopropenone (DPC). These receptors were taken from a woman aged 45-59 years with alopecia areata. Some clones in this sample may be carry-over from other donors' samples.

The chain recombines TRBV5-5 with TRBJ1-5; D unresolved. Germline CDR1 reads SGHKS; CDR2 reads YYEKEE (reference sequence). Trimming took off 4 bases at V and 0 bases at J, with 11 bases between the two ends. The CDR3 length is 15 residues. CDR3 nucleotides: TGTGCCAGCAGCGACGGTCCTTATAGCAATCAGCCCCAGCATTTT. This sequence encodes CASSDGPYSNQPQHF. Complete variable domain (other parts from reference TRBV5-5 and TRBJ1-5): DAGVTQSPTHLIKTRGQQVTLRCSPISGHKSVSWYQQVLGQGPQFIFQYYEKEERGRGNFPDRFSARQFPNYSSELNVNALLLGDSALYLCASSDGPYSNQPQHFGDGTRLSIL.

This clonotype was detected only a few times. J is TRBJ1-1 and V is TRBV19; 7 nucleotides align to TRBD1. This CDR3 has 14 residues. CDR1 is LNHDA and CDR2 is SQIVND in the germline V gene (reference sequence). Trimming cost V 6 bases and J 1 base; bases outside gene matches: 5. CDR3 residues: CASSPDRENTEAFF. CDR3 sequence (DNA): TGTGCCAGTAGCCCCGACAGGGAGAACACTGAAGCTTTCTTT.

The V call is TRBV9, the J call TRBJ1-2; no definite D call. CDR3 length equals 16 residues. CDR1 and CDR2 from the germline V gene are SGDLS and YYNGEE. The V gene lost 0 bases and the J gene lost 4 bases, with 16 bases spanning the gap. The chain's CDR3 is CASSVGSGPNTYGYTF. The CDR3 coding sequence is TGTGCCAGCAGCGTAGGGTCCGGGCCCAACACCTATGGCTACACCTTC.

This clonotype was detected only a few times. The chain employs TRBV2 and TRBJ2-1; the D gene is possibly TRBD1 (6 bases). The V gene lost 5 bases and the J gene lost 8 bases, with 19 bases spanning the gap. This CDR3 has 15 residues. Germline V CDR1 and CDR2: SNHLY, FYNNEI. DNA of the CDR3: TGTGCCAGCAGTTTACTTGGGGGCGCGGGCGATGAGCAGTTCTTC. Protein: CASSLLGGAGDEQFF.

This clonotype has just a few counts. This sequence joins TRBV5-1 and TRBJ2-1; 7 bases are a match to TRBD1. There are 13 residues in the CDR3. Germline V gives CDR1 SGHRS, CDR2 YFSETQ. V shed 4 bases, J shed 4 bases, and the junction held 2 bases outside the gene matches. CDR3 region: CASSTGQYNEQFF. The DNA of the CDR3 is TGCGCCAGCAGCACGGGACAGTACAATGAGCAGTTCTTC.

The chain carries TRBV6-5 and TRBJ2-1; D gene ambiguous. V gave up 8 bases and J gave up 8 bases, with 28 bases separating them. This CDR3 comprises 17 residues. CDR1 MNHEY and CDR2 SVGAGI come from the germline V gene. CDR3 loop: CASSNQLLLPDGDEQFF. In nucleotides, the CDR3 is TGTGCCAGCTCCAACCAACTATTGCTCCCGGATGGAGATGAGCAGTTCTTC.

This chain links TRBV7-2 with TRBJ2-5, with D possibly being TRBD1 (6 bases). CDR1 and CDR2 (germline): SGHTA, FQGNSA. This CDR3 has 15 amino acids. Trimming pared 3 bases from V and 7 bases from J, leaving 18 bases between. CDR3 protein: CASSFAGQLPGTQYF. The CDR3 DNA is TGTGCCAGCAGCTTCGCCGGACAGCTCCCGGGGACCCAGTACTTC.

This clonotype was seen a handful of times. The chain carries TRBV5-1 and TRBJ2-7; D might be TRBD1 (6 bases). V lost 1 base and J lost 3, with 11 bases in between. Per germline, CDR1 SGHRS and CDR2 YFSETQ. The CDR3 loop spans 14 amino acids. The CDR3 bases are TGCGCCAGCAGCTTGTCGGGACAAATCTACGAGCAGTACTTC. Amino acids: CASSLSGQIYEQYF.

The CDR3 DNA reads TGCAGTACTAAAAATCTAGCGGTCGCGAACACCGGGGAGCTGTTTTTT. It is translated as CSTKNLAVANTGELFF. This chain connects TRBV20-1 to TRBJ2-2; 7 bases are shared with TRBD2. Germline-derived CDR1 and CDR2 are DFQATT and SNEGSKA (reference sequence). Germline trimming cut 8 bases from V and 0 bases from J; bases unmatched to any gene: 12. The CDR3 totals 16 residues.